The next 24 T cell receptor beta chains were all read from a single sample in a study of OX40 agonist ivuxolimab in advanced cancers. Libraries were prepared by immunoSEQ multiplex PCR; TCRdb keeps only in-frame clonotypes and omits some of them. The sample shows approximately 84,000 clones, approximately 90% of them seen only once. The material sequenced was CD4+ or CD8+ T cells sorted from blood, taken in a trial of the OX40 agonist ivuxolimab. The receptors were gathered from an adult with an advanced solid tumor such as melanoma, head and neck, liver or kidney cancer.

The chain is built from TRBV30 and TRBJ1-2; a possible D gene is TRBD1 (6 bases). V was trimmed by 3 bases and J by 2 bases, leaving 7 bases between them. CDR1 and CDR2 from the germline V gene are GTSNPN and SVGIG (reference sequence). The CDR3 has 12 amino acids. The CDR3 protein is CAWRDRNYGYTF. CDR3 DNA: TGTGCCTGGAGAGACAGGAACTATGGCTACACCTTC.

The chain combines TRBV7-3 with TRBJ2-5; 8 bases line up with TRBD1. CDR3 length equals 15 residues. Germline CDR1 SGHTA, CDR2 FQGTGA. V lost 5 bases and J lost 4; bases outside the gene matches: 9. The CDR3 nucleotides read TGTGCCAGCAGCCATCAGACAGGGGAATCAGAGACCCAGTACTTC. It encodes CASSHQTGESETQYF.

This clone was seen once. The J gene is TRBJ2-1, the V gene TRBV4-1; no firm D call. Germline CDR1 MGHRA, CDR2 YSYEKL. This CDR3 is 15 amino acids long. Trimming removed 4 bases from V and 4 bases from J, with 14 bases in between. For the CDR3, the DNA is TGCGCCAGCAGCCTCCTTGGGGAAACTTACAATGAGCAGTTCTTC. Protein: CASSLLGETYNEQFF.

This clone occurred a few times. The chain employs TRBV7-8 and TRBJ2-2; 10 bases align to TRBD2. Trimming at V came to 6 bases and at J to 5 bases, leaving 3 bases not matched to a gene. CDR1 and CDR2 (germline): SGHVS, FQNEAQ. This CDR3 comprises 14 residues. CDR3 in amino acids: CASRTSGLTGELFF. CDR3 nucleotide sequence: TGTGCCAGCAGGACTAGCGGGTTAACCGGGGAGCTGTTTTTT.

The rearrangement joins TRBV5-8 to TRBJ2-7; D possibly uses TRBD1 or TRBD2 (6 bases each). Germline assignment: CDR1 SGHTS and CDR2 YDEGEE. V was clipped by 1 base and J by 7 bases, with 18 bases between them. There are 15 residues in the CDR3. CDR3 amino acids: CASSLRGARVGEQYF. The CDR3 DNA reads TGTGCCAGCAGCTTGAGGGGGGCGCGAGTGGGGGAGCAGTACTTC.

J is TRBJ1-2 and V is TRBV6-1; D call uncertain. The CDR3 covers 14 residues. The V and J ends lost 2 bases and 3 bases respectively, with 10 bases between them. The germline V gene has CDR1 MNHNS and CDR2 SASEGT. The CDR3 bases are TGTGCCAGCAGTGAACTAGAAGCACACTATGGCTACACCTTC. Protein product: CASSELEAHYGYTF.

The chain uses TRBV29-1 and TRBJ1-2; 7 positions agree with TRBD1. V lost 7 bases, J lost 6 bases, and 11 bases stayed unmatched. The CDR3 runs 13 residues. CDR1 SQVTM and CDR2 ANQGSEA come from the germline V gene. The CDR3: CSALQQGTDGYTF. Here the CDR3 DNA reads TGCAGCGCCCTACAACAGGGGACAGATGGCTACACCTTC.

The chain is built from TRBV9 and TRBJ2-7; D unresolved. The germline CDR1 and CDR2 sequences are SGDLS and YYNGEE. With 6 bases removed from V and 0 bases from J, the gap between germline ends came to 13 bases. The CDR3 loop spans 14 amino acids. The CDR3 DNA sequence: TGTGCCAGCACCAGAAACCCGGTCTCCTACGAGCAGTACTTC. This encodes CASTRNPVSYEQYF.

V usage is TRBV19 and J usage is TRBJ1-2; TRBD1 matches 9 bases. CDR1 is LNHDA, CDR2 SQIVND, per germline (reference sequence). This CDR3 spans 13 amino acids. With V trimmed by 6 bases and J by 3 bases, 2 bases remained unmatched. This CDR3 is CASSRDRDYGYTF. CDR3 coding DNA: TGTGCCAGTAGCAGGGACAGGGACTATGGCTACACCTTC.

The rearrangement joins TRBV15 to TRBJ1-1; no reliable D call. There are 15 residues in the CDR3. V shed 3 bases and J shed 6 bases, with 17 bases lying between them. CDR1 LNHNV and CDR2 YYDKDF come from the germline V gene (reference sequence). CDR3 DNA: TGTGCCACCAGCAGTCACCAAATAATAATCCCTGAAGCTTTCTTT. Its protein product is CATSSHQIIIPEAFF.

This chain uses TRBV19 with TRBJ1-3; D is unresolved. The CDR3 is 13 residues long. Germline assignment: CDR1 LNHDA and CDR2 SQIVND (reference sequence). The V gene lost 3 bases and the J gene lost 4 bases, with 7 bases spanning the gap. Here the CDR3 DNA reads TGTGCCAGTAGTATGGATGCGGGAAACACCATATATTTT. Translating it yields CASSMDAGNTIYF.

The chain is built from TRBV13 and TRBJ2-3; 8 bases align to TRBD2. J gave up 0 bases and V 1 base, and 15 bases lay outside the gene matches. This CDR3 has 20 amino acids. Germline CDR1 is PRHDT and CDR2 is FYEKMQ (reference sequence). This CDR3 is CASSLAFAGVSGTSTDTQYF. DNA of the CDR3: TGTGCCAGCAGCTTAGCGTTCGCGGGTGTTAGCGGGACTAGCACAGATACGCAGTATTTT. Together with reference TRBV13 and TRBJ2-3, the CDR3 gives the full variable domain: AAGVIQSPRHLIKEKRETATLKCYPIPRHDTVYWYQQGPGQDPQFLISFYEKMQSDKGSIPDRFSAQQFSDYHSELNMSSLELGDSALYFCASSLAFAGVSGTSTDTQYFGPGTRLTVL.

The CDR3: CASSTYEQYF. The CDR3 DNA sequence: TGTGCCAGCAGTACTTACGAGCAGTACTTC. The V gene is TRBV14, the J gene TRBJ2-7; the D is unclear. The CDR3 length is 10 residues. Germline assignment: CDR1 SGHDN and CDR2 FVKESK. V was pared by 6 bases and J by 4 bases, with 4 bases between. Using reference TRBV14 and TRBJ2-7 for the parts outside the CDR3, the full variable domain is EAGVTQFPSHSVIEKGQTVTLRCDPISGHDNLYWYRRVMGKEIKFLLHFVKESKQDESGMPNNRFLAERTGGTYSTLKVQPAELEDSGVYFCASSTYEQYFGPGTRLTVT.

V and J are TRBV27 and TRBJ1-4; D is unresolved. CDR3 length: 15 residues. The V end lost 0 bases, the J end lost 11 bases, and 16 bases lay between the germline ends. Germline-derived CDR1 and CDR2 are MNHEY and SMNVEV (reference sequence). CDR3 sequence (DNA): TGTGCCAGCAGTTTATCGGGCCGTAGAGACGTTAAACTGTTTTTT. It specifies CASSLSGRRDVKLFF.

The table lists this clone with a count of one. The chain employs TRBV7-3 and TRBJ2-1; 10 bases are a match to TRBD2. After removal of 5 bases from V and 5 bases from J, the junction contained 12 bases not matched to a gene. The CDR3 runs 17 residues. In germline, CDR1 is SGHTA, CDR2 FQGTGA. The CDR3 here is CASSQDVAGGNDNEQFF. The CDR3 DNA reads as TGTGCCAGCAGCCAGGATGTAGCGGGAGGTAACGACAATGAGCAGTTCTTC.

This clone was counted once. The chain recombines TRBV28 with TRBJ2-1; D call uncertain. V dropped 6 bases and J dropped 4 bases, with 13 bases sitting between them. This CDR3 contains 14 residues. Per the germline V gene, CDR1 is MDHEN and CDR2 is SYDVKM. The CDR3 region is CASSPRATYNEQFF. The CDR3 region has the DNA TGTGCCAGCAGCCCCCGGGCCACATACAATGAGCAGTTCTTC. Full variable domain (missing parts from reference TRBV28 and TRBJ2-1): DVKVTQSSRYLVKRTGEKVFLECVQDMDHENMFWYRQDPGLGLRLIYFSYDVKMKEKGDIPEGYSVSREKKERFSLILESASTNQTSMYLCASSPRATYNEQFFGPGTRLTVL.

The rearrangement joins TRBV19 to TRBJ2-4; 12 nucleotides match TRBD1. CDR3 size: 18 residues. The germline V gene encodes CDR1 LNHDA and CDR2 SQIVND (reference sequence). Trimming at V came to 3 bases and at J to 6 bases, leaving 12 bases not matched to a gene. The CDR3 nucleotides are TGTGCCAGTAGTATGGGACAGGGGGCGGTCGGGCGAGGAAACATTCAGTACTTC. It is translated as CASSMGQGAVGRGNIQYF.

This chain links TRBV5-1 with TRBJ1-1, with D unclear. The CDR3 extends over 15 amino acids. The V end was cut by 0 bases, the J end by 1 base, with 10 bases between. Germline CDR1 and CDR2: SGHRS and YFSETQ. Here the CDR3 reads CASSLDGYGNTEAFF. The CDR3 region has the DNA TGCGCCAGCAGCTTGGATGGGTATGGGAACACTGAAGCTTTCTTT.

The CDR3 sequence: CASSPLTGELFF. The CDR3 DNA is TGTGCCAGCAGCCCACTGACCGGGGAGCTGTTTTTT. The chain couples TRBV4-2 to TRBJ2-2, with D unresolved. The length of the CDR3 is 12 residues. Germline-derived CDR1 and CDR2 are LGHNA and YNFKEQ. Trimming shortened V by 4 bases and J by 5 bases, and 5 bases separated the two germline ends.

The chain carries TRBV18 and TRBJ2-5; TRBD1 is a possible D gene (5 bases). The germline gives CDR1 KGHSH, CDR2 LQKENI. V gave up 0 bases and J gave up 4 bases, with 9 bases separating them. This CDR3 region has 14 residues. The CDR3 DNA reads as TGTGCCAGCTCACCACCGGACACATTAGAGACCCAGTACTTC. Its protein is CASSPPDTLETQYF.

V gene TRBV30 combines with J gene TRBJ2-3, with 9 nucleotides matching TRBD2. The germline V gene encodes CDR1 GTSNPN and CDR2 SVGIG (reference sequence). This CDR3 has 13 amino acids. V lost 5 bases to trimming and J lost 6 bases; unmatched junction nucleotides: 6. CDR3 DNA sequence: TGTGCCTGGGGGCGGGGGGGGGCGGATACGCAGTATTTT. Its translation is CAWGRGGADTQYF.

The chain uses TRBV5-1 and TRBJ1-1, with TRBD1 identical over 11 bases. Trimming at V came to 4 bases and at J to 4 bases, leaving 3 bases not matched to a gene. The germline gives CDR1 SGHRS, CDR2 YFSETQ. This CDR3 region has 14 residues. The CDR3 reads CASSTGQGGTEAFF. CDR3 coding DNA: TGCGCCAGCAGCACGGGACAGGGGGGCACTGAAGCTTTCTTT.

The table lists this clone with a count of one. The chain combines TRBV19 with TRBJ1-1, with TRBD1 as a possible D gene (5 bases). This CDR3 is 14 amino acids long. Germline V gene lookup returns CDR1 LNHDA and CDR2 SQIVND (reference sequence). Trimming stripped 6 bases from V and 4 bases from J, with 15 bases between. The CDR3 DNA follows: TGTGCCAGTAGGATGGGACGGTTCGGCACTGAAGCTTTCTTT. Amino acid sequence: CASRMGRFGTEAFF.

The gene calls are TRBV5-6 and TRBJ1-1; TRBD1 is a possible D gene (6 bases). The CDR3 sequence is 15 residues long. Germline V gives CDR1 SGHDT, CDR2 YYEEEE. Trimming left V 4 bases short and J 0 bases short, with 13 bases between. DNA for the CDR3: TGTGCCAGCAGCCGAGGGACACAAGTGAACACTGAAGCTTTCTTT. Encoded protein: CASSRGTQVNTEAFF.